The rows below give T cell receptor beta chains drawn from one sample of a study of CD8+ T cells in alopecia areata. TCRdb's copy holds only in-frame clones and misses some; the assay was immunoSEQ multiplex PCR. The sample includes approximately 150,000 clones, roughly 48% of them seen just once. The material sequenced was CD4+ T cells sorted from blood. The receptors originated from a human donor with alopecia areata. Each CDR3 is given with its conserved first and last residue. D genes are given only for firm matches. Only part of the rows carry a size: once, few, many, or a class if the clone is expanded.

cdr3_nt cdr3_aa d_call v_call clone_size cdr3_length j_call
TGTGCCAGCAGTTTATGGGACAGCACAGATACGCAGTATTTT CASSLWDSTDTQYF . TRBV27 . 14 TRBJ2-3
TGCAGCGTCCCGGGACAGGGTCTCAATGAGCAGTTCTTC CSVPGQGLNEQFF TRBD1 TRBV29-1 few 13 TRBJ2-1
TGTGCCAGCAGCCGTCCGACTAGGACACGGACAGATACGCAGTATTTT CASSRPTRTRTDTQYF . TRBV14 few 16 TRBJ2-3
TGTGCCAGCAGCTTGGACGGCACAGATACGCAGTATTTT CASSLDGTDTQYF . TRBV5-6 . 13 TRBJ2-3
TGCGCCAGCAGCCAAATCGGGACAACCTACGAGCAGTACTTC CASSQIGTTYEQYF . TRBV4-1 few 14 TRBJ2-7
TGCAGCGTTGGTAGAGACACCGACACCGGGGAGCTGTTTTTT CSVGRDTDTGELFF . TRBV29-1 few 14 TRBJ2-2
TGCAGCTCCTTCGGGGCTAGCGGGAGTACCCAAGAGACCCAGTACTTC CSSFGASGSTQETQYF TRBD2 TRBV29-1 few 16 TRBJ2-5
TGTGCCAGCAGCTCGGGACAATCCTACGAGCAGTACTTC CASSSGQSYEQYF . TRBV7-3 . 13 TRBJ2-7
TGCGCCAGCAGCCCCCGACCGGAAGGGCCTAGGGGTCACTACGAGCAGTACTTC CASSPRPEGPRGHYEQYF . TRBV4-1 . 18 TRBJ2-7
TGTGCCAGCAGCCGAGGGGTGTTGGGAGAGACCCAGTACTTC CASSRGVLGETQYF . TRBV5-4 . 14 TRBJ2-5